This T cell receptor beta chain is from a study of blood T cell repertoires in COVID-19. On the study more broadly: Italy, Spain and the United States were the sources of the convalescent and acute COVID-19 samples. Sample material is recorded as cDNA or gDNA derived from T cells, B-cell-depleted T cells, or PBMCs.

Deletions cut 1 base from V and 6 bases from J, with 13 bases between. Per germline, CDR1 LNHDA and CDR2 SQIVND (reference sequence). There are 15 residues in the CDR3. Authors' analysis steps: It was from reference gene primer amplification that nucleated cell counts were estimated. Clones were read by immunoSEQ multiplex PCR, and TCRdb kept only the in-frame ones, dropping some. V and J calls and clone size are as listed in that table; D and trimming were resolved from the DNA. The repertoire includes under 80,000 clones, about nine tenths of them detected once, and roughly 6.8% sits in the top ten.

The sample consisted of peripheral blood. The rearrangement joins TRBV19 to TRBJ1-5, with D unresolved. This TCR was sampled from a woman older than 75 with active COVID-19. CDR3 nucleotides: TGTGCCAGTAGTATAGTCGGCCGAGGTAGTCAGCCCCAGCATTTT. It specifies CASSIVGRGSQPQHF.